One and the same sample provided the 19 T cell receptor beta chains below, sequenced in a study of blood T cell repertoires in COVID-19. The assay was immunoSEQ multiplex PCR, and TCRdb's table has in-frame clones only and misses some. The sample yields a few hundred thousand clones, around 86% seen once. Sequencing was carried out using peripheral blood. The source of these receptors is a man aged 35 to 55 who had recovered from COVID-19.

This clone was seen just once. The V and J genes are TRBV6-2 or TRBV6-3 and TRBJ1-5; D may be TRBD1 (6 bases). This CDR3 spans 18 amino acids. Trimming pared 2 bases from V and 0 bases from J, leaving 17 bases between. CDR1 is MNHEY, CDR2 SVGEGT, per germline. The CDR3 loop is CASSYVRDRTFSNQPQHF. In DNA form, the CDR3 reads TGTGCCAGCAGTTACGTCCGAGACAGGACCTTTAGCAATCAGCCCCAGCATTTT.

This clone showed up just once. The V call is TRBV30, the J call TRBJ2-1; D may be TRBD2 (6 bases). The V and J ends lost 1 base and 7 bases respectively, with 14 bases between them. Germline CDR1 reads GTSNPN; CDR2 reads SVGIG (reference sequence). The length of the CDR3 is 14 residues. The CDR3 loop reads CAWSGEGRRNEQFF. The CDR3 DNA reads TGTGCCTGGAGTGGCGAAGGGAGGAGAAATGAGCAGTTCTTC.

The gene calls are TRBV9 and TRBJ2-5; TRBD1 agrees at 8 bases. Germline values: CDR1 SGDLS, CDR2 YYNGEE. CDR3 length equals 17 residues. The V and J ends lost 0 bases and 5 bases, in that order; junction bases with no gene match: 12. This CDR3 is CASSVDPAGGIAETQYF. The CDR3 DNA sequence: TGTGCCAGCAGCGTAGATCCGGCAGGGGGCATTGCGGAGACCCAGTACTTC.

The CDR3 nucleotides are TGCAGCGTGGTGGGACAGCGCTACGAGCAGTACTTC. Translated: CSVVGQRYEQYF. The chain couples TRBV29-1 to TRBJ2-7, with 7 bases aligning to TRBD1. The CDR3 is 12 amino acids. Germline CDR1 is SQVTM and CDR2 is ANQGSEA. Trimming removed 6 bases from V and 3 bases from J; junction bases left unmatched: 5.

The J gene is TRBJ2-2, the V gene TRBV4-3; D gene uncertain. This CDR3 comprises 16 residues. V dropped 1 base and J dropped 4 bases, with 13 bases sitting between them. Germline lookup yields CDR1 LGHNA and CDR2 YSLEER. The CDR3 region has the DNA TGCGCCAGCAGCCAAGGGGTTAGCTTGTTCACCGGGGAGCTGTTTTTT. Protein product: CASSQGVSLFTGELFF.

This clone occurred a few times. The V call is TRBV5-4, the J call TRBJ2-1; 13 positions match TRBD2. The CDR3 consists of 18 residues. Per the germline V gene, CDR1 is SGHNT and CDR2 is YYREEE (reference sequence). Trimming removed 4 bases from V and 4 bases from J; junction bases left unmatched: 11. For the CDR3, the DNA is TGTGCCAGCAGCCGGACTAGCGGGAGAAGTATTGGTTACAATGAGCAGTTCTTC. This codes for CASSRTSGRSIGYNEQFF. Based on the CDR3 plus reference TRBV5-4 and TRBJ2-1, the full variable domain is ETGVTQSPTHLIKTRGQQVTLRCSSQSGHNTVSWYQQALGQGPQFIFQYYREEENGRGNFPPRFSGLQFPNYSSELNVNALELDDSALYLCASSRTSGRSIGYNEQFFGPGTRLTVL.

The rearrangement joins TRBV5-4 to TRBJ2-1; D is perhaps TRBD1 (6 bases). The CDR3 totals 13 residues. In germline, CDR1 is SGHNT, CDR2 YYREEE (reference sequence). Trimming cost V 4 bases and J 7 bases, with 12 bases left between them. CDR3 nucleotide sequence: TGTGCCAGCAGCCCCTGGGGGCGAAATGAGCAGTTCTTC. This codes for CASSPWGRNEQFF. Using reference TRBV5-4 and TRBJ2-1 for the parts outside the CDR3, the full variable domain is ETGVTQSPTHLIKTRGQQVTLRCSSQSGHNTVSWYQQALGQGPQFIFQYYREEENGRGNFPPRFSGLQFPNYSSELNVNALELDDSALYLCASSPWGRNEQFFGPGTRLTVL.

The CDR3 reads CASSLGISGPQAQYF. The CDR3 DNA sequence: TGTGCCAGCAGCTTAGGCATTAGCGGGCCTCAGGCCCAGTACTTC. This rearrangement joins TRBV11-2 to TRBJ2-5, with TRBD2 matching over 7 bases. CDR1 and CDR2 from the germline V gene are SGHAT and FQNNGV. V was clipped by 1 base and J by 9 bases; unmatched bases: 11. CDR3 length: 15 residues.

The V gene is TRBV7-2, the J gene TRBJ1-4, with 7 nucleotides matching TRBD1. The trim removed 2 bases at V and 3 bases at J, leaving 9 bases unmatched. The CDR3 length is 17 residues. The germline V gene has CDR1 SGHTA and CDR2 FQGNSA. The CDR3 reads CASSLSRGLSANEKLFF. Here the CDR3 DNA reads TGTGCCAGCAGCTTATCGAGGGGGCTATCGGCTAATGAAAAACTGTTTTTT.

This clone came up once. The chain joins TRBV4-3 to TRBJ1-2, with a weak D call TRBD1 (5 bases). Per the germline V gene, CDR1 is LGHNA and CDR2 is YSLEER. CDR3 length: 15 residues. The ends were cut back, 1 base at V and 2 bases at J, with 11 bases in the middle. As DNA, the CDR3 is TGCGCCAGCAGCCAAGTTCTTGCAGGGAACTATGGCTACACCTTC. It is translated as CASSQVLAGNYGYTF.

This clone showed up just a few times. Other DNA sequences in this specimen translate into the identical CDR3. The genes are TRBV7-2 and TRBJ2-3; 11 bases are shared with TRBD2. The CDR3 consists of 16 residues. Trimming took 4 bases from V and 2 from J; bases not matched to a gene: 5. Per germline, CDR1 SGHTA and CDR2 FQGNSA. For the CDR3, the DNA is TGTGCCAGCAGCTCGGGGGGACTAGCGGCCACAGATACGCAGTATTTT. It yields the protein CASSSGGLAATDTQYF.

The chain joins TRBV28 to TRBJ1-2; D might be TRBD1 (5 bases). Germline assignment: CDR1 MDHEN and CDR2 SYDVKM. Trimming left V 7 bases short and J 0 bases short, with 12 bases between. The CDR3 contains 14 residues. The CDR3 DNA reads TGTGCCAGCAACAACCCAGGGTCTAACTATGGCTACACCTTC. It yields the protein CASNNPGSNYGYTF.

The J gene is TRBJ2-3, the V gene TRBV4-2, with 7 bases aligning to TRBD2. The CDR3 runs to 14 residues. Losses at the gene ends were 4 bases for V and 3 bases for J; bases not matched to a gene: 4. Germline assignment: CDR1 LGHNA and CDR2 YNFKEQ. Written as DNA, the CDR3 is TGTGCCAGCAGCCCGGGCGGGAGTACAGATACGCAGTATTTT. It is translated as CASSPGGSTDTQYF.

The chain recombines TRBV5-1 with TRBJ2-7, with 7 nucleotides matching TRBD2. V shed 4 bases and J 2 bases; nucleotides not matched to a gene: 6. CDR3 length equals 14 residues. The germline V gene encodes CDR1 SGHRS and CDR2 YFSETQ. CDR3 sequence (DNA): TGCGCCAGCAGCCCCCCGGCGGGAGCCTACGAGCAGTACTTC. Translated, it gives CASSPPAGAYEQYF.

The CDR3 loop is CASSSGWAEQFF. Here the CDR3 DNA reads TGTGCCAGCAGCTCCGGCTGGGCGGAGCAGTTCTTC. The chain combines TRBV5-8 with TRBJ2-1; D is unresolved. The V gene's germline CDR1 is SGHTS and CDR2 YDEGEE. The V end lost 3 bases, the J end lost 10 bases, and 11 bases lay between the germline ends. This CDR3 spans 12 amino acids. The variable domain in full, with the rest retrieved from reference TRBV5-8 and TRBJ2-1, is EAGVTQSPTHLIKTRGQQATLRCSPISGHTSVYWYQQALGLGLQFLLWYDEGEERNRGNFPPRFSGRQFPNYSSELNVNALELEDSALYLCASSSGWAEQFFGPGTRLTVL.

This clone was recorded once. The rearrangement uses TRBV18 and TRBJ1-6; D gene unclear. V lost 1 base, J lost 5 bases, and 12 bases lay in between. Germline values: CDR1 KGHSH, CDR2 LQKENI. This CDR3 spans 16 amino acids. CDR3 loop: CASSPLSGLHNSPLHF. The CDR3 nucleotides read TGTGCCAGCTCACCACTGTCTGGTCTACATAATTCACCCCTCCACTTT.

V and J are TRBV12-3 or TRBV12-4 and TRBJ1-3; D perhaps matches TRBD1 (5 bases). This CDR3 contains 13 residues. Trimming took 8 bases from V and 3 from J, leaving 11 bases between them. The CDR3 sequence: CASVLGGGNTIYF. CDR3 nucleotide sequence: TGTGCCAGCGTTTTGGGGGGTGGAAACACCATATATTTT.

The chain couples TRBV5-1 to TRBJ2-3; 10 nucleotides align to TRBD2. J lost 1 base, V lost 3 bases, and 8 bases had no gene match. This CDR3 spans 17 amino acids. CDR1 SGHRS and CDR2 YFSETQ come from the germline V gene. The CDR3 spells CASSSGLAQIGTDTQYF. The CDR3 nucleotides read TGCGCCAGCAGCTCGGGACTAGCGCAAATCGGCACAGATACGCAGTATTTT.

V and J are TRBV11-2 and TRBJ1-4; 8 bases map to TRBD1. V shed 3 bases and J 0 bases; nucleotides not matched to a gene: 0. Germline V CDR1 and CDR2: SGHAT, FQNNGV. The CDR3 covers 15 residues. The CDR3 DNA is TGTGCCAGCAGCTTCAGGGGGCCAACTAATGAAAAACTGTTTTTT. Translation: CASSFRGPTNEKLFF.